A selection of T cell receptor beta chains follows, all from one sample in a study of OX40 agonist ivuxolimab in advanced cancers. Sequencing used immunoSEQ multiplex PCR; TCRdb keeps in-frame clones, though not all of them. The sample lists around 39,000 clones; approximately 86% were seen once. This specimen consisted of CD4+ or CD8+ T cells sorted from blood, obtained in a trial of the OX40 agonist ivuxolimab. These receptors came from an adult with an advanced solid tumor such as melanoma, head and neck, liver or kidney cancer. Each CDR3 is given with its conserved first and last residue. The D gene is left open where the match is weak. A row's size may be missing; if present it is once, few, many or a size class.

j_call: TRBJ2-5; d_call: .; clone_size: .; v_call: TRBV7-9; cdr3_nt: TGTGCCAGCAGCTTAGAGTCAGGTTGGGTTGTCCAAGAGACCCAGTACTTC; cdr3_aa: CASSLESGWVVQETQYF
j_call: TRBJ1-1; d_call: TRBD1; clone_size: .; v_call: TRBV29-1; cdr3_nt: TGCAGCGTTGAAGCGGAGGGGGGTTCACAGGGGAGCACTGAAGCTTTCTTT; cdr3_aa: CSVEAEGGSQGSTEAFF
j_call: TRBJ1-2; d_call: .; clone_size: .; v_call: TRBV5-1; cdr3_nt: TGCGCCAGCAGCTTGGCCTCGGACAGCCCTAACTATGGCTACACCTTC; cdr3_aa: CASSLASDSPNYGYTF
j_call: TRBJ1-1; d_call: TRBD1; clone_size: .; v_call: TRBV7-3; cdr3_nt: TGTGCCAGCAGCCCAAGACAGGGGGAAACTGAAGCTTTCTTT; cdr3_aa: CASSPRQGETEAFF
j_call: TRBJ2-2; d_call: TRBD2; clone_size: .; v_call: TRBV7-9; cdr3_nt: TGTGCCAGCAGCCCGGACTTAGGACTAGCGAGGGAGCTGTTTTTT; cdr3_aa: CASSPDLGLARELFF
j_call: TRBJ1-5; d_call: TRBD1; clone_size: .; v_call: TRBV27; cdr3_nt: TGTGCCAGCAGCCCGGGACAGTCAATGAGTGTTCAGCCCCAGCATTTT; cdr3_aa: CASSPGQSMSVQPQHF
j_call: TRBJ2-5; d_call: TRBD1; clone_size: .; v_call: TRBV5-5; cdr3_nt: TGTGCCAGCAGCAGGACAGGGCCGGGTCAGACCCAGTACTTC; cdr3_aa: CASSRTGPGQTQYF
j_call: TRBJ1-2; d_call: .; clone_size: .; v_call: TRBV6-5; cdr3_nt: TGTGCCAGCAGTGGGACCTATGGCTACACCTTC; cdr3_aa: CASSGTYGYTF
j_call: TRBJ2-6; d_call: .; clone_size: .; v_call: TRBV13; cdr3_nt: TGTGCCAGCAGAAAATGGGGAAGGTCTGGGGCCAACGTCCTGACTTTC; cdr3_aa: CASRKWGRSGANVLTF
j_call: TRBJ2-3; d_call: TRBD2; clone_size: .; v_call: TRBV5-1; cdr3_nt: TGCGCCAGCAGCTCCCTCGCAGGCGGGGGGGCGACAGATACGCAGTATTTT; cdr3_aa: CASSSLAGGGATDTQYF
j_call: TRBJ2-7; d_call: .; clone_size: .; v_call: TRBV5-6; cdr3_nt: TGTGCCAGCAGCTTCCTTTACTACGAGCAGTACTTC; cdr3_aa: CASSFLYYEQYF
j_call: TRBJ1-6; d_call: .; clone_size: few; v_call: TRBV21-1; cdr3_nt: TGTGCCAGCAGCCTCAGGGAAGAGGATTCACCCCTCCACTTT; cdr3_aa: CASSLREEDSPLHF
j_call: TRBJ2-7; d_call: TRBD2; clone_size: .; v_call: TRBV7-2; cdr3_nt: TGTGCCAGCAGCCTAACTAGCGACCAAACGTCCTCCTACGAGCAGTACTTC; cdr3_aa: CASSLTSDQTSSYEQYF
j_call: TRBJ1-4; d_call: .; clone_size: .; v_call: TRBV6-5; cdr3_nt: TGTGCCAGCAGCCCCCCCGAGGCAGGTGAAAAACTGTTTTTT; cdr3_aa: CASSPPEAGEKLFF
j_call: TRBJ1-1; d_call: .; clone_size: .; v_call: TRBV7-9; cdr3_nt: TGTGCCACCCGGACCGGTCAGTGGGAAGCTTTCTTT; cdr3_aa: CATRTGQWEAFF
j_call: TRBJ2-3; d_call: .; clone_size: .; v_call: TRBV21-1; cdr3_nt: TGTGCCAGCAGCAAAGTAAAAGTTCGTCTAGCAGATACGCAGTATTTT; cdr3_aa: CASSKVKVRLADTQYF
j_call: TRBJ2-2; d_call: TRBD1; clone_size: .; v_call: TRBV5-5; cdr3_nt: TGTGCCAGCAGACTGGGACAGACCGTTGGCGGGGAGCTGTTTTTT; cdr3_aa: CASRLGQTVGGELFF
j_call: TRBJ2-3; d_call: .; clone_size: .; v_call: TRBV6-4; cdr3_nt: TGTGCCAGCAGTTCCACGGGTGGGACAGATACGCAGTATTTT; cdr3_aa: CASSSTGGTDTQYF
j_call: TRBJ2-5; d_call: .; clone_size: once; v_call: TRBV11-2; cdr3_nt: TGTGCCAGCAGCTTAAATTTTATTCCGGCAGAGACCCAGTACTTC; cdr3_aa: CASSLNFIPAETQYF
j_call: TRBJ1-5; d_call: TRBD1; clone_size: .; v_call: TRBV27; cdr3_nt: TGTGCCAGCAGTCCTTATATACAGGGGGCGAGACAGCCCCAGCATTTT; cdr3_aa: CASSPYIQGARQPQHF
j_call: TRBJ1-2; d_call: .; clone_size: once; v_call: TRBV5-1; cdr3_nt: TGCGCCAGCAGCCCCGGGGGAGGAAGCCGAGCTAACTATGGCTACACCTTC; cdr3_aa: CASSPGGGSRANYGYTF
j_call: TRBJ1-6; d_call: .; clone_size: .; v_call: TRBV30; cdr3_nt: TGTGCCTGGAGTCCTCCCGGGCGACCCCTCCACTTT; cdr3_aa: CAWSPPGRPLHF
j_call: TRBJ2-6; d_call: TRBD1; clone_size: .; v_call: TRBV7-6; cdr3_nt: TGTGCCAGCAGCTCACAGGGGGCTGGGGCCAACGTCCTGACTTTC; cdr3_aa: CASSSQGAGANVLTF
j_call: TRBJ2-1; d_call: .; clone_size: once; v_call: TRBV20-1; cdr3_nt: TGCAGTGCTAGCAGGGCGGAGCAGTTCTTC; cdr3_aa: CSASRAEQFF
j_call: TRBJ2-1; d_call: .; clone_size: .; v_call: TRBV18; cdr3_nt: TGTGCCAGCTCATTCACGGGGGCCCAGTTCAATGAGCAGTTCTTC; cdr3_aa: CASSFTGAQFNEQFF
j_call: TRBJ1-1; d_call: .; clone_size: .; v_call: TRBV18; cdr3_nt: TGTGCCAGCTCACCAGGGCAGGAGTTGAACACTGAAGCTTTCTTT; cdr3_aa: CASSPGQELNTEAFF
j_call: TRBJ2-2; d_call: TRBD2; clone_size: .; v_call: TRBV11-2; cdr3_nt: TGTGCCAGCAGCTTATATAGCGGGGGGGCCTCGAGGACCGGGGAGCTGTTTTTT; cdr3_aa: CASSLYSGGASRTGELFF
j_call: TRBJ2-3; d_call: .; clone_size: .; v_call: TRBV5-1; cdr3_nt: TGCGCCAGCACCAGAGTTGTCCCTACTGGCACAGATACGCAGTATTTT; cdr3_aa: CASTRVVPTGTDTQYF
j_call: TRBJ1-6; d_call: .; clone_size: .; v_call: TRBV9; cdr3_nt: TGTGCCAGCAGCGTACGCCAGGGCTATAATTCACCCCTCCACTTT; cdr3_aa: CASSVRQGYNSPLHF
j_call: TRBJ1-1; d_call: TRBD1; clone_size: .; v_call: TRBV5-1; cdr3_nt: TGCGCCAGCAACAGGGGGCAAGGGAACACTGAAGCTTTCTTT; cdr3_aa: CASNRGQGNTEAFF
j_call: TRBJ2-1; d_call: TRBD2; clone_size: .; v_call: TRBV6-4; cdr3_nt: TGTGCCAGCAGTGACTCGGGGGGGAAGGTGGCGGGGATCTCAACGCAGTTCTTC; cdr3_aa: CASSDSGGKVAGISTQFF
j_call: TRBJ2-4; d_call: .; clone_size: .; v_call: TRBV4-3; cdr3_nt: TGCGCCAGCAGCCAAGGTTTTAGGCGGGGAACCCCCCCCCTAGCCAAAAACATTCAGTACTTC; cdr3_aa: CASSQGFRRGTPPLAKNIQYF
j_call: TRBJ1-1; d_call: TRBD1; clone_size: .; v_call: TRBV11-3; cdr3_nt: TGTGCCAGCAGCTTAGGAGGGACGGGGGACAGTGAAGCTTTCTTT; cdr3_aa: CASSLGGTGDSEAFF
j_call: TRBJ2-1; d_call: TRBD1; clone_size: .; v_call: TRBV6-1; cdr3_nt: TGTGCCAGCAGTGAAGTTAGACAGGGGGTCTATGAGCAGTTCTTC; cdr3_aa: CASSEVRQGVYEQFF
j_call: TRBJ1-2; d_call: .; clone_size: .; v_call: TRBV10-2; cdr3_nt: TGCGCCAGCCTGGAAAGTTGGGACACCAATGGGTTTTTC; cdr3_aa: CASLESWDTNGFF
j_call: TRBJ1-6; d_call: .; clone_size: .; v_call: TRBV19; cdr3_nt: TGTGCCGGAGGGGTAGGTCAGGGGAATTCACCCCTCCACTTT; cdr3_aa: CAGGVGQGNSPLHF
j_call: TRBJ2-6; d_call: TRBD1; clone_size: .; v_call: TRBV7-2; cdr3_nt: TGTGCCAGCAGTTTCCGGGACAGAATCTCTGGGGCCAACGTCCTGACTTTC; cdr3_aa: CASSFRDRISGANVLTF
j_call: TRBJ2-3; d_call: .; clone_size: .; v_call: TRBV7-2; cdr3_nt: TGTGCCAGCAGCCCTAGCACAGATACGCAGTATTTT; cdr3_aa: CASSPSTDTQYF
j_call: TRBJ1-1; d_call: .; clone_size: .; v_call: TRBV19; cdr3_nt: TGTGCCAGCAAATTAGAGGGGCTCTCTGGGGGAACTGAAGCTTTCTTT; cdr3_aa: CASKLEGLSGGTEAFF
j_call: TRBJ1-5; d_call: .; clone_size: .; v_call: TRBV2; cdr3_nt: TGTGCCAGCAGTGTCGAGTGGTCCAATCAGCCCCAGCATTTT; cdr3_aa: CASSVEWSNQPQHF
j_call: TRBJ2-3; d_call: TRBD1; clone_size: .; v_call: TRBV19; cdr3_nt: TGTGCCAGTAGTATGGACAGGGTGACAGATACGCAGTATTTT; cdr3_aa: CASSMDRVTDTQYF
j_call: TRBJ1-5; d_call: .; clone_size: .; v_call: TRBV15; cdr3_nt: TGTGCCACCAGCAGGGTGAATCAGCCCCAGCATTTT; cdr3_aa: CATSRVNQPQHF
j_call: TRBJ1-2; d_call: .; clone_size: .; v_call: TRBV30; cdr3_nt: TGTGCCTGGACCTTGGACTGGTGGGGCTACACCTTC; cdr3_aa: CAWTLDWWGYTF
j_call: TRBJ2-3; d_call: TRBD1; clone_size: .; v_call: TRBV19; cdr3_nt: TGTGCCAGTAGTATGGGGACAGGGAAAACAGATACGCAGTATTTT; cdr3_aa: CASSMGTGKTDTQYF
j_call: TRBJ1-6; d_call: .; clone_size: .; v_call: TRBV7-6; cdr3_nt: TGTGCCAGCAGCTTAGCGTCCGGGGGGAGTAATTCACCCCTCCACTTT; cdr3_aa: CASSLASGGSNSPLHF
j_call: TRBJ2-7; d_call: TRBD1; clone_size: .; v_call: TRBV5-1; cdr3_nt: TGCGCCAGCAGCTTTTTGACAGGGGGATCCTACGAGCAGTACTTC; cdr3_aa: CASSFLTGGSYEQYF
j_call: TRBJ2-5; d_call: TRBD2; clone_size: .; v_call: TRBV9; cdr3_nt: TGTGCCAGCAGCGTTAGGACTAGCGGGGGTGTAGAGACCCAGTACTTC; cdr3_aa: CASSVRTSGGVETQYF
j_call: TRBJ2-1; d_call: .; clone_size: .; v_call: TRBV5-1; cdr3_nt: TGCGCCAGCAGCTTGGCCGTCGAGGGAGATGAGCAGTTCTTC; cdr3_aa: CASSLAVEGDEQFF
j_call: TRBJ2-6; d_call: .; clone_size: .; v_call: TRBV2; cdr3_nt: TGTGCCAGTAACCAGGATCGGGGGACCGGGGCCAACGTCCTGACTTTC; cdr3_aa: CASNQDRGTGANVLTF